This T cell receptor (beta chain) was retrieved from a study of graft-versus-host responses after intestinal transplantation. The germline V gene has CDR1 SGHRS and CDR2 YFSETQ. J was trimmed by 0 bases and V by 5 bases; bases with no gene match: 5. The CDR3 consists of 16 residues. The table came from immunoSEQ multiplex PCR; TCRdb's copy has only in-frame clones and leaves some out. The repertoire holds fewer than 45,000 clones, with around 95% as singletons. This TCR was recovered from a human patient who received an intestinal transplant, so some T cells may come from the graft donor. Material: PBMCs, obtained 16 days after intestinal transplant. V gene TRBV5-1 combines with J gene TRBJ2-1, with TRBD2 identical over 10 bases. This CDR3 is CASRDASGGSYNEQFF. CDR3 nucleotide sequence: TGCGCCAGCAGGGACGCTAGCGGGGGCTCCTACAATGAGCAGTTCTTC. Based on the CDR3 plus reference TRBV5-1 and TRBJ2-1, the full variable domain is KAGVTQTPRYLIKTRGQQVTLSCSPISGHRSVSWYQQTPGQGLQFLFEYFSETQRNKGNFPGRFSGRQFSNSRSEMNVSTLELGDSALYLCASRDASGGSYNEQFFGPGTRLTVL.